The clone carrying this TCR beta chain was observed a few times. The sample is drawn from a study of shared clonotypes between healthy human individuals. Trimming cost V 5 bases and J 10 bases; bases outside gene matches: 11. CDR1 and CDR2 (germline): SGHVS, FNYEAQ. CDR3 length equals 15 residues. Measured with immunoSEQ multiplex PCR; TCRdb has only the in-frame clones, and not every one. The data show around 2,000,000 clones, about 95% seen once. Naive CD8 cells were CD45RO-negative, positively selected for CCR7, excluding terminally differentiated effector memory CD45RA+ cells. The sample comprised naive CD8+ T cells sorted from blood. The TCR originated in a man aged 18 to 29 in good health. The V and J genes are TRBV7-6 and TRBJ1-6, with TRBD1 matching 7 bases. The CDR3 bases are TGTGCCAGCAGCACCCGACAGGGAGTGGACTCACCCCTCCACTTT. This sequence encodes CASSTRQGVDSPLHF. Supplemented by reference TRBV7-6 and TRBJ1-6, the full variable domain reads GAGVSQSPRYKVTKRGQDVALRCDPISGHVSLYWYRQALGQGPEFLTYFNYEAQQDKSGLPNDRFSAERPEGSISTLTIQRTEQRDSAMYRCASSTRQGVDSPLHFGNGTRLTVT.